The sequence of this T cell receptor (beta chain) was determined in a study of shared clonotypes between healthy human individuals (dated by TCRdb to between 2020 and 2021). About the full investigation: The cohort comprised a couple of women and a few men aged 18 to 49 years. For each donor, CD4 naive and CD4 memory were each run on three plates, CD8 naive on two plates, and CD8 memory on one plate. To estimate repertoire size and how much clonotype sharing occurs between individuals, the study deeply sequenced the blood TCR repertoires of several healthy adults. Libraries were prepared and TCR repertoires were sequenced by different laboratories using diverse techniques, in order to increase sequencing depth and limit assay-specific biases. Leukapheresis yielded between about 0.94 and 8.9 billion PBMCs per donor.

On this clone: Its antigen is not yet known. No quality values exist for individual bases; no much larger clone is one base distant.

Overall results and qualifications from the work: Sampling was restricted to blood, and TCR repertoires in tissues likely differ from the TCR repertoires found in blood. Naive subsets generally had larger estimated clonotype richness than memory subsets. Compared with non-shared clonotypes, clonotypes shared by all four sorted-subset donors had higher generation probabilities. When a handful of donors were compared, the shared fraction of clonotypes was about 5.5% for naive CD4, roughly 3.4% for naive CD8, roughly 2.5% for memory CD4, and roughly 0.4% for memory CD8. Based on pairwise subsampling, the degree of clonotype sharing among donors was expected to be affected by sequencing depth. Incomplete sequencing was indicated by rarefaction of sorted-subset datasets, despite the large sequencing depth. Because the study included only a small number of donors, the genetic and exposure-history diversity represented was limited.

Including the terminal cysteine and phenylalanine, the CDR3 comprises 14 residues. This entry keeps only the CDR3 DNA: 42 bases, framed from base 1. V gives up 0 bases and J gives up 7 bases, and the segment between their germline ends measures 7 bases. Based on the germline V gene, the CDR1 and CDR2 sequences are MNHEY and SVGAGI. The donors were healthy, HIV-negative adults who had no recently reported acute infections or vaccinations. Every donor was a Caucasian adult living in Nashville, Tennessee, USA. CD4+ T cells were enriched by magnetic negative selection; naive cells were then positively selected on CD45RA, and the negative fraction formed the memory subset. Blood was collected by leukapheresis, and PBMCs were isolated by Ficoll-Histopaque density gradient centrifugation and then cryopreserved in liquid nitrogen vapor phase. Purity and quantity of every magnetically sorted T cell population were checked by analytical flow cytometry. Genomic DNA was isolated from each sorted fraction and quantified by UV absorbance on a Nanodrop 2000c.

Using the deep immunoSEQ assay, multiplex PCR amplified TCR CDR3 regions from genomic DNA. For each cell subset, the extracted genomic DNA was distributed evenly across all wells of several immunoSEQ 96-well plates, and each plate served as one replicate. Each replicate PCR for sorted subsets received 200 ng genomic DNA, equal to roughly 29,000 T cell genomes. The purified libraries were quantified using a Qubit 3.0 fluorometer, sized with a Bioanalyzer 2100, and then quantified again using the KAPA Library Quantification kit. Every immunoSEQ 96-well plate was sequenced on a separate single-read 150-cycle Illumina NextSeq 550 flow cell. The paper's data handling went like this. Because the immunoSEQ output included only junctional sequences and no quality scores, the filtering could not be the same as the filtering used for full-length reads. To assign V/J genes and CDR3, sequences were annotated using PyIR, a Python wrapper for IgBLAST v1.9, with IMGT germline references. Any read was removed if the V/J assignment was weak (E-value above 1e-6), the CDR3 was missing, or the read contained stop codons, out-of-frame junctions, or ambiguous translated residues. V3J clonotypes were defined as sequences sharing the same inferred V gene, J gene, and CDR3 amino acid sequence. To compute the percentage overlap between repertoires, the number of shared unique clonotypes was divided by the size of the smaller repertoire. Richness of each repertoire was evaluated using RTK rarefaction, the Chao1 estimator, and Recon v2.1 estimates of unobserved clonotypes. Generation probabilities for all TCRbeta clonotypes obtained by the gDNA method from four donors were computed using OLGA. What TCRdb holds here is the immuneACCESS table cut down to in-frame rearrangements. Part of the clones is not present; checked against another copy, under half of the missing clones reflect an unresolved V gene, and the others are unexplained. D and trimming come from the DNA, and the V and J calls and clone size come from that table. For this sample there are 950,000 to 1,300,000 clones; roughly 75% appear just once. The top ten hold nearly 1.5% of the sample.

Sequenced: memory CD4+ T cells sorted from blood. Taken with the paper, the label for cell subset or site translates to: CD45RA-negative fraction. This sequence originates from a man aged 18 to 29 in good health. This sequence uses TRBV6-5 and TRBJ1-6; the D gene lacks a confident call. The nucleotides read TGTGCCAGCAGTTACTCTCTGTCAAATTCACCCCTCCACTTT. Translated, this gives CASSYSLSNSPLHF.